The entry below describes one TCR beta chain. Time point: pretreatment peripheral blood. CDR3 length: 17 amino acids. With V trimmed by 5 bases and J by 4 bases, 15 bases remained unmatched. Per germline, CDR1 SEHNR and CDR2 FQNEAQ (reference sequence). These data come from a study of PD-L1 blockade in urothelial cancer. Here immunoSEQ multiplex PCR was the method, and the copy in TCRdb shows in-frame clones only, minus some. The sample shows tens of thousands of clones, roughly 84% of them seen only once. The sequence was obtained from a man aged 55 to 70 with urothelial cancer. This specimen consisted of PBMCs, obtained around atezolizumab (anti-PD-L1) treatment. The chain links TRBV7-9 to TRBJ2-7; 9 nucleotides match TRBD2. The CDR3 DNA is TGTGCCAGCAGCAAGGAGGATTTGACTAGCGGTCGATACGAGCAGTACTTC. As protein: CASSKEDLTSGRYEQYF. Variable domain in full (rest from reference TRBV7-9 and TRBJ2-7): DTGVSQNPRHKITKRGQNVTFRCDPISEHNRLYWYRQTLGQGPEFLTYFQNEAQLEKSRLLSDRFSAERPKGSFSTLEIQRTEQGDSAMYLCASSKEDLTSGRYEQYFGPGTRLTVT.